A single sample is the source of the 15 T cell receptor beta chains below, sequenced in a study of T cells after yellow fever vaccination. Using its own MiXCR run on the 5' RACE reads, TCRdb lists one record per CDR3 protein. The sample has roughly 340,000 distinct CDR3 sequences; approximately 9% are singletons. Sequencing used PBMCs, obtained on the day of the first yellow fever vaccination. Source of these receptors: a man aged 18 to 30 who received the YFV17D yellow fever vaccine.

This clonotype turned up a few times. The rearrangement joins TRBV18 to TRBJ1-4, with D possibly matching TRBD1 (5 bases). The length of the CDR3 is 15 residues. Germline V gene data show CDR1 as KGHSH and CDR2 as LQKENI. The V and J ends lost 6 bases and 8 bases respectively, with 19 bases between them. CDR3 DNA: TGTGCCAGCTCTCCCCTAGCGGGACCAGGGGAAAAACTGTTTTTT. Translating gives CASSPLAGPGEKLFF.

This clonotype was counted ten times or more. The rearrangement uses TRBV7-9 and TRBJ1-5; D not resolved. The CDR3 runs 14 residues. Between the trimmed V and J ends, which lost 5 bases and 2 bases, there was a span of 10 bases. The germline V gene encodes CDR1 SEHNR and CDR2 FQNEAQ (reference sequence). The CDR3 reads CASSTAGGNQPQHF. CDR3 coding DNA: TGTGCCAGCAGCACCGCGGGCGGCAATCAGCCCCAGCATTTT.

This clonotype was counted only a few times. CDR3 in DNA: TGCAGTGTAGCTCGGGGTAGCAATCAGCCCCAGCATTTT. It yields the protein CSVARGSNQPQHF. This chain links TRBV20-1 with TRBJ1-5; D unresolved. CDR1 and CDR2 from the germline V gene are DFQATT and SNEGSKA (reference sequence). This CDR3 region has 13 residues. V dropped 7 bases and J dropped 0 bases, with 10 bases sitting between them.

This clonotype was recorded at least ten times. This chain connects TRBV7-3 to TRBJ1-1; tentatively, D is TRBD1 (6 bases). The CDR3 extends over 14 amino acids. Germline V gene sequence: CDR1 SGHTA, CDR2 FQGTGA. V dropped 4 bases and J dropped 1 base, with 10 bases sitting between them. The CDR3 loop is CASSSQGSNTEAFF. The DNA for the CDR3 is TGTGCCAGCAGCTCTCAGGGGTCGAACACTGAAGCTTTCTTT.

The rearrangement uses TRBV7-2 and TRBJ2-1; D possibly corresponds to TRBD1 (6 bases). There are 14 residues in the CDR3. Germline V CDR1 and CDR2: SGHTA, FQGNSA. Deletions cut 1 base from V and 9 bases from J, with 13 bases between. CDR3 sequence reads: CASSLVMGASEQFF. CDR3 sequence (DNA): TGTGCCAGCAGCTTAGTAATGGGGGCCAGTGAGCAGTTCTTC. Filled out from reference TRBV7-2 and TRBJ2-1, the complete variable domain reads GAGVSQSPSNKVTEKGKDVELRCDPISGHTALYWYRQSLGQGLEFLIYFQGNSAPDKSGLPSDRFSAERTGGSVSTLTIQRTQQEDSAVYLCASSLVMGASEQFFGPGTRLTVL.

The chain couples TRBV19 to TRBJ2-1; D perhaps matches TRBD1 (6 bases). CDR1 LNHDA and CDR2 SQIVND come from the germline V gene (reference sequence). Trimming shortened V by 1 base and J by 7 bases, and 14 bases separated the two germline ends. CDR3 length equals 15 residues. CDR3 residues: CASSIVFYRENEQFF. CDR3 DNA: TGTGCCAGTAGTATAGTTTTTTACAGGGAGAATGAGCAGTTCTTC.

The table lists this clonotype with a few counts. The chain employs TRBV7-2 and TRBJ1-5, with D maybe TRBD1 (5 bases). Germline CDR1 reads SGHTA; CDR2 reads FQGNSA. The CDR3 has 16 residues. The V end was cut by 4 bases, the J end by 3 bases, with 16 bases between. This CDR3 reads CASSSGASRSNQPQHF. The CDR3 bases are TGTGCCAGCAGCTCCGGGGCATCCCGGTCCAATCAGCCCCAGCATTTT.

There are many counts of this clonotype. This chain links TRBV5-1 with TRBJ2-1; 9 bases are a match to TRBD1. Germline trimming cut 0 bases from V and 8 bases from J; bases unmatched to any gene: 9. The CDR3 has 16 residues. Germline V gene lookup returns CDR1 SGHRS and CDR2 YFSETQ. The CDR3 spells CASSLAWGQGMYEQFF. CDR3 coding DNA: TGCGCCAGCAGCTTGGCCTGGGGACAGGGCATGTATGAGCAGTTCTTC.

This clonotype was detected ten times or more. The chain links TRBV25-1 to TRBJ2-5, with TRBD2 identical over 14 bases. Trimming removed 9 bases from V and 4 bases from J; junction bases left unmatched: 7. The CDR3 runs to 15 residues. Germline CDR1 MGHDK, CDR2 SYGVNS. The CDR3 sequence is CASRLAGGPGETQYF. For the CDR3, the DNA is TGTGCCAGTAGACTAGCGGGGGGGCCGGGAGAGACCCAGTACTTC.

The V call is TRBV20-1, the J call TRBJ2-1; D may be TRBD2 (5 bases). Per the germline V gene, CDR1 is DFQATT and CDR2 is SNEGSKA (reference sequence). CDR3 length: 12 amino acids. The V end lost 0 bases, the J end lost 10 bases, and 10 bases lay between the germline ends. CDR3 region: CSARDLSGEQFF. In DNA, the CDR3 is TGCAGTGCTAGAGATCTCTCGGGAGAGCAGTTCTTC.

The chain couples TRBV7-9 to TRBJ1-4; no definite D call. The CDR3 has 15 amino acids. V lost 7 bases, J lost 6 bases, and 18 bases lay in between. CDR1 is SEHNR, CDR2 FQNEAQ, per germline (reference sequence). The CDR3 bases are TGTGCCAGCACCAGTCTAGGGATGGAGGATGAAAAACTGTTTTTT. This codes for CASTSLGMEDEKLFF. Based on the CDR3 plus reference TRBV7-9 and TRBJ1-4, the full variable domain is DTGVSQNPRHKITKRGQNVTFRCDPISEHNRLYWYRQTLGQGPEFLTYFQNEAQLEKSRLLSDRFSAERPKGSFSTLEIQRTEQGDSAMYLCASTSLGMEDEKLFFGSGTQLSVL.

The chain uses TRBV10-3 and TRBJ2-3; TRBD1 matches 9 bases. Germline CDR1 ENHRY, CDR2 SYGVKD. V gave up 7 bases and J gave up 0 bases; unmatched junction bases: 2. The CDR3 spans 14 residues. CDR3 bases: TGTGCCATCACCGGACAGGGGAGCACAGATACGCAGTATTTT. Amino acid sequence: CAITGQGSTDTQYF.

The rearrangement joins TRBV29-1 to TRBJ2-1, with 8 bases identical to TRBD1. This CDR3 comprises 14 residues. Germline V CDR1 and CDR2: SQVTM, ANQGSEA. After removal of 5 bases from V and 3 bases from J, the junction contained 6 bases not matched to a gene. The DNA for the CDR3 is TGCAGCGTTCGCGCGGGGACAGGCTACAATGAGCAGTTCTTC. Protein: CSVRAGTGYNEQFF.

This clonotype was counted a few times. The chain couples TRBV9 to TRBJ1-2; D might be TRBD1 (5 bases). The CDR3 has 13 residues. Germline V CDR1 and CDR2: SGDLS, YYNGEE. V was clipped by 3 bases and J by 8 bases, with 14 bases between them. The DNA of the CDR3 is TGTGCCAGCAGCGAGGCAGGGAATTGGGGCTACACCTTC. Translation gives CASSEAGNWGYTF. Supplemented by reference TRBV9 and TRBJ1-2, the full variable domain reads DSGVTQTPKHLITATGQRVTLRCSPRSGDLSVYWYQQSLDQGLQFLIQYYNGEERAKGNILERFSAQQFPDLHSELNLSSLELGDSALYFCASSEAGNWGYTFGSGTRLTVV.

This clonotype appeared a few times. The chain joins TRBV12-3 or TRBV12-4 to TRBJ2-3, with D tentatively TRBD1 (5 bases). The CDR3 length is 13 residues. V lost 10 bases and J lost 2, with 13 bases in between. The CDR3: CATRVADTDTQYF. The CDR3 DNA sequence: TGTGCCACCAGGGTGGCAGACACAGATACGCAGTATTTT.